Listed here are 23 T cell receptor beta chains from one sample, sequenced in a study of spatial heterogeneity in lung cancer. MiXCR, applied by TCRdb to the 5' RACE reads, yields one record per CDR3 protein. The sample has approximately 40,000 distinct CDR3 sequences, 7.5% seen once. Sample time point: sample taken at primary tumor resection. Unsorted whole RNA from tumor, nontumor lung or frozen PBMC underwent sequencing. Here the sequenced sample was PBMCs, taken at surgery. The receptor source for this set is a male donor with early-stage non-small cell lung cancer.

This clonotype was seen at least ten times. The chain couples TRBV6-2 or TRBV6-3 to TRBJ2-1; TRBD2 agrees at 10 bases. CDR3 length: 14 amino acids. Germline trimming cut 4 bases from V and 6 bases from J; bases unmatched to any gene: 3. CDR1 and CDR2 (germline): MNHEY, SVGEGT. In DNA, the CDR3 is TGTGCCAGCAGTTCTAGCGGGAGATTCAATGAGCAGTTCTTC. Its translation is CASSSSGRFNEQFF.

This clonotype has a count of ten or more. This rearrangement joins TRBV20-1 to TRBJ1-6, with 10 bases matching TRBD1. The trim removed 4 bases at V and 3 bases at J, leaving 6 bases unmatched. CDR3 length: 16 amino acids. Germline V gene sequence: CDR1 DFQATT, CDR2 SNEGSKA (reference sequence). The CDR3 DNA sequence: TGCAGTGCTAAGCTGGACAGGGGGAACTATAATTCACCCCTCCACTTT. This encodes CSAKLDRGNYNSPLHF.

Regarding this clonotype: The conserved phenylalanine or tryptophan is not found at the CDR3 terminus, so this likely reflects a read error. The chain employs TRBV3-1 and TRBJ1-1; tentatively, D is TRBD1 (6 bases). Germline V gene sequence: CDR1 LGHDT, CDR2 YNNKEL (reference sequence). The CDR3 consists of 14 residues. V lost 0 bases and J lost 5, with 10 bases in between. The CDR3 is CASSQDRGRTEAFL. The DNA of the CDR3 is TGTGCCAGCAGCCAAGACAGGGGACGAACTGAAGCTTTCCTT.

This clonotype was seen many times. The genes are TRBV6-2 or TRBV6-3 and TRBJ2-7; D is unresolved. The V and J ends lost 2 bases and 4 bases respectively, with 9 bases between them. Germline V gene data show CDR1 as MNHEY and CDR2 as SVGEGT. The CDR3 consists of 13 residues. In DNA, the CDR3 is TGTGCCAGCAGTTACCCCGGCGGATACGAGCAGTACGTC. It yields the protein CASSYPGGYEQYV.

This clonotype was picked up many times. The chain combines TRBV6-4 with TRBJ1-1; D not resolved. Germline CDR1 MRHNA, CDR2 SNTAGT. The CDR3 is made up of 13 amino acids. Trimming cost V 5 bases and J 5 bases, with 12 bases left between them. This CDR3 is CASSSDGGTEAFF. CDR3 in DNA: TGTGCCAGCAGTTCGGACGGCGGGACTGAAGCTTTCTTT.

The table lists this clonotype with many counts. This chain joins TRBV20-1 and TRBJ1-5, with D maybe TRBD1 (5 bases). With 4 bases removed from V and 0 bases from J, the gap between germline ends came to 19 bases. The CDR3 has 17 amino acids. CDR1 and CDR2 from the germline V gene are DFQATT and SNEGSKA (reference sequence). CDR3 loop: CSAMGLEGGYSNQPQHF. CDR3 coding DNA: TGCAGTGCTATGGGGCTTGAGGGAGGTTATAGCAATCAGCCCCAGCATTTT.

The V and J genes are TRBV20-1 and TRBJ1-1; D unclear. The CDR3 is 12 amino acids. Germline V gene data show CDR1 as DFQATT and CDR2 as SNEGSKA (reference sequence). V lost 0 bases and J 12 bases, leaving 14 bases between the germline ends. Here the CDR3 reads CSARENTPLTFF. The DNA for the CDR3 is TGCAGTGCTAGAGAGAACACCCCCCTAACTTTCTTT.

This clonotype was seen ten or more times. The J gene is TRBJ2-7, the V gene TRBV14; the D is unclear. The ends were cut back, 0 bases at V and 3 bases at J, with 9 bases in the middle. Germline V lookup: CDR1 SGHDN, CDR2 FVKESK. This CDR3 spans 14 amino acids. Written as DNA, the CDR3 is TGTGCCAGCAGCCAAGAAAACAGAAACTACGAGCAGTACTTC. This sequence encodes CASSQENRNYEQYF. The full variable domain, rest sourced from reference TRBV14 and TRBJ2-7, is EAGVTQFPSHSVIEKGQTVTLRCDPISGHDNLYWYRRVMGKEIKFLLHFVKESKQDESGMPNNRFLAERTGGTYSTLKVQPAELEDSGVYFCASSQENRNYEQYFGPGTRLTVT.

This clonotype has a handful of counts. The J gene is TRBJ1-5, the V gene TRBV7-8; maybe TRBD1 (6 bases). The CDR3 has 15 amino acids. Germline-derived CDR1 and CDR2 are SGHVS and FQNEAQ. V lost 0 bases to trimming and J lost 5 bases, with 11 bases between them. CDR3 nucleotide sequence: TGTGCCAGCAGCTTAGCCGGGGCAGGGGATCAGCCCCAGCATTTT. Translated: CASSLAGAGDQPQHF.

This clonotype is medium-sized. J is TRBJ2-4 and V is TRBV6-5; 9 nucleotides agree with TRBD1. This CDR3 region has 14 residues. V trimming: 6 bases; J trimming: 12 bases; junction bases outside the gene matches: 12. Per germline, CDR1 MNHEY and CDR2 SVGAGI. In DNA, the CDR3 is TGTGCCAGCAGGACAGGGGGGACCAAAACGGCTCAGTACTTC. It encodes CASRTGGTKTAQYF.

This clonotype was picked up many times. The chain has TRBV6-5 and TRBJ2-5, with no clear D. The CDR3 runs 13 residues. Germline V gene data show CDR1 as MNHEY and CDR2 as SVGAGI. V lost 2 bases to trimming and J lost 5 bases, with 9 bases between them. The CDR3 is CASSYRRRETQYF. CDR3 coding DNA: TGTGCCAGCAGTTACAGGCGGCGGGAGACCCAGTACTTC.

This clonotype was seen more than once but under ten times. The chain joins TRBV19 to TRBJ2-2; weak D call: TRBD2 (6 bases). This CDR3 region has 16 residues. V was clipped by 4 bases and J by 4 bases, with 16 bases between them. In germline, CDR1 is LNHDA, CDR2 SQIVND (reference sequence). CDR3 sequence: CASSNPSGGRTGELFF. CDR3 coding DNA: TGTGCCAGTAGTAACCCATCCGGGGGTCGCACCGGGGAGCTGTTTTTT.

In its sample, this clonotype was seen a few times. The chain uses TRBV5-1 and TRBJ2-1; 11 bases map to TRBD1. The germline V gene encodes CDR1 SGHRS and CDR2 YFSETQ. This CDR3 contains 14 residues. The ends lost 4 bases at V and 10 bases at J; junction bases unmatched: 7. Written as DNA, the CDR3 is TGCGCCAGCAGCGGGACAGGGGGTTCACCCGAGCAGTTCTTC. Translated: CASSGTGGSPEQFF.

This clonotype occurred many times. The chain joins TRBV6-2 or TRBV6-3 to TRBJ2-5; unclear D gene. The ends were cut back, 2 bases at V and 4 bases at J, with 5 bases in the middle. CDR1 MNHEY and CDR2 SVGEGT come from the germline V gene. The CDR3 has 12 amino acids. CDR3 DNA: TGTGCCAGCAGTTACCGGCGAGAGACCCAGTACTTC. This gives the protein CASSYRRETQYF.

This sequence joins TRBV7-9 and TRBJ1-1; possible D gene TRBD1, 5 bases. CDR3 length: 12 amino acids. The germline gives CDR1 SEHNR, CDR2 FQNEAQ (reference sequence). Trimming cost V 5 bases and J 4 bases, with 8 bases left between them. CDR3 amino acids: CASSPRGTEAFF. The CDR3 nucleotides read TGTGCCAGCAGCCCGAGGGGCACTGAAGCTTTCTTT.

There are many counts of this clonotype. The V gene is TRBV5-6, the J gene TRBJ1-3; tentatively, D is TRBD1 (6 bases). The V gene's germline CDR1 is SGHDT and CDR2 YYEEEE. The CDR3 runs 17 residues. V was pared by 4 bases and J by 2 bases, with 19 bases between. The chain's CDR3 is CASSPLRGEWAGNTIYF. The CDR3 coding sequence is TGTGCCAGCAGCCCCCTCAGGGGAGAGTGGGCTGGAAACACCATATATTTT. Filled out from reference TRBV5-6 and TRBJ1-3, the complete variable domain reads DAGVTQSPTHLIKTRGQQVTLRCSPKSGHDTVSWYQQALGQGPQFIFQYYEEEERQRGNFPDRFSGHQFPNYSSELNVNALLLGDSALYLCASSPLRGEWAGNTIYFGEGSWLTVV.

This clonotype was observed a handful of times. CDR3 bases: TGCAGTGCTAGAGACCCCCGGACAAGCACAGATACGCAGTATTTT. As protein: CSARDPRTSTDTQYF. The chain joins TRBV20-1 to TRBJ2-3; tentative D call: TRBD1 (5 bases). Germline CDR1 and CDR2: DFQATT and SNEGSKA (reference sequence). V lost 0 bases and J lost 0, with 10 bases in between. The CDR3 is 15 residues long.

This clonotype was counted between two and nine times. This sequence joins TRBV11-3 and TRBJ2-1, with D possibly matching TRBD2 (6 bases). The V gene lost 5 bases and the J gene lost 7 bases, with 21 bases spanning the gap. CDR3 length equals 16 residues. Per the germline V gene, CDR1 is SGHNT and CDR2 is YENEEA. CDR3 nucleotides: TGTGCCAGCAGCCCCCAGGGCGGGATCGGAGTAAATGAGCAGTTCTTC. This translates into CASSPQGGIGVNEQFF.

The V gene is TRBV27, the J gene TRBJ1-5, with a weak D call TRBD1 (5 bases). Trimming took 5 bases from V and 7 from J, leaving 12 bases between them. The length of the CDR3 is 13 residues. CDR1 is MNHEY, CDR2 SMNVEV, per germline (reference sequence). This CDR3 reads CASSMQGRQPQHF. CDR3 nucleotide sequence: TGTGCCAGCAGTATGCAGGGCCGACAGCCCCAGCATTTT.

This clonotype was seen repeatedly, ten times or more. The rearrangement uses TRBV7-9 and TRBJ2-5, with no clear D. Germline CDR1 reads SEHNR; CDR2 reads FQNEAQ (reference sequence). The CDR3 totals 11 residues. V lost 3 bases, J lost 5 bases, and 4 bases lay in between. This chain's CDR3 is CASSFTETQYF. CDR3 sequence (DNA): TGTGCCAGCAGCTTTACGGAGACCCAGTACTTC.

This clonotype has a handful of counts. The genes are TRBV18 and TRBJ1-1; unclear D gene. CDR1 is KGHSH, CDR2 LQKENI, per germline. Trimming left V 3 bases short and J 1 base short, with 9 bases between. This CDR3 has 14 amino acids. CDR3 sequence: CASSPRSTNTEAFF. The CDR3 coding sequence is TGTGCCAGCTCACCTAGATCCACGAACACTGAAGCTTTCTTT.

Many counts were recorded for this clonotype. The chain joins TRBV5-4 to TRBJ2-3, with 9 nucleotides matching TRBD2. Losses at the gene ends were 4 bases for V and 3 bases for J; bases not matched to a gene: 9. This CDR3 spans 16 amino acids. From germline, CDR1 is SGHNT and CDR2 YYREEE (reference sequence). The DNA of the CDR3 is TGTGCCAGCAGCCTCTTAGCGGGAGTCGGTACAGATACGCAGTATTTT. Translating it yields CASSLLAGVGTDTQYF.

This clonotype occurred many times. J is TRBJ2-1 and V is TRBV7-2; TRBD2 matches 7 bases. The germline V gene has CDR1 SGHTA and CDR2 FQGNSA. After removal of 3 bases from V and 10 bases from J, the junction contained 6 bases not matched to a gene. The CDR3 runs 13 residues. The CDR3 is CASSFGTTGEQFF. The CDR3 DNA sequence: TGTGCCAGCAGCTTTGGGACTACTGGCGAGCAGTTCTTC.